The clone carrying this T cell receptor (beta chain) was observed many times. Its antigen is not known. The record originates from a study of CD8+CD57+ T cells in acquired aplastic anemia. For the study at large: On average, sorted CD4+ and CD8+ cells gave 3 to 4 ug of DNA. Healthy donors averaged about 10 million reads for CD4+ cells. Study-wide results and limits: Patients and controls were found to share twenty-nine CD8+ CDR3 sequences. Patients and healthy controls showed no significant CD8+ Simpson's diversity difference.

Profiling that covered TCR beta VDJ and CDR3 relied on genomic DNA as its template. One entry per CDR3 protein results from TCRdb running MiXCR on the reads. The table lists around 130,000 distinct CDR3 sequences, more than 40% of them singletons. V lost 2 bases, J lost 5 bases, and 5 bases stayed unmatched. In germline, CDR1 is DFQATT, CDR2 SNEGSKA (reference sequence). The CDR3 contains 13 residues. The specimen was sorted CD4+, CD8+, or CD8+CD57+ T cells (not recorded which) from PBMCs. This chain uses TRBV20-1 with TRBJ1-2; TRBD1 matches 7 bases. This clonotype originated in a human donor in good health, serving as a control. CDR3 sequence: CSARLGTEYGYTF. DNA for the CDR3: TGCAGTGCTAGACTCGGGACAGAGTATGGCTACACCTTC.